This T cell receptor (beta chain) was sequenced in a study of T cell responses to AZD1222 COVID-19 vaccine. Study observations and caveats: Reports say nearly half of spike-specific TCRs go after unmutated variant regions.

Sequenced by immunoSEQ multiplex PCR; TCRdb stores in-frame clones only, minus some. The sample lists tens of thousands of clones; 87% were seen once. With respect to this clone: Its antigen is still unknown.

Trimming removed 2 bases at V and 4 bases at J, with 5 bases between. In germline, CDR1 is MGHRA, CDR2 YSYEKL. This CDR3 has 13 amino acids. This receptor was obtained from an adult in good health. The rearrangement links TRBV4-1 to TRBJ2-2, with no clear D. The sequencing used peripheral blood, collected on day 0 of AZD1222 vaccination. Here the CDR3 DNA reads TGCGCCAGCAGCCAATTGGGCACCGGGGAGCTGTTTTTT. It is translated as CASSQLGTGELFF.